Sequencing of this T cell receptor beta chain was carried out in a study of response to subunit inactivated influenza vaccine. V dropped 6 bases and J dropped 2 bases, with 12 bases sitting between them. The CDR3 has 14 residues. Germline assignment: CDR1 SGHVS and CDR2 FQNEAQ. TCRdb independently ran MiXCR on the RT-PCR reads; one entry per CDR3 protein. The repertoire consists of 150,000 to 200,000 distinct CDR3 sequences, with about 10% occurring once and the leading ten covering approximately 11%. About this clonotype itself: Its target is unknown.

Study-level results: With each seasonal influenza vaccination, the authors suggested, few new T cells are recruited.

The source material was non-naive T cells sorted from PBMCs, sampled on the day of vaccination. The TCR was taken from a man in his fifties or sixties who received an inactivated influenza vaccine. The chain recombines TRBV7-8 with TRBJ2-3; D is ambiguous. The CDR3 DNA reads TGTGCCAGCAGTCCTACGTTTACCACAGATACGCAGTATTTT. It yields the protein CASSPTFTTDTQYF.